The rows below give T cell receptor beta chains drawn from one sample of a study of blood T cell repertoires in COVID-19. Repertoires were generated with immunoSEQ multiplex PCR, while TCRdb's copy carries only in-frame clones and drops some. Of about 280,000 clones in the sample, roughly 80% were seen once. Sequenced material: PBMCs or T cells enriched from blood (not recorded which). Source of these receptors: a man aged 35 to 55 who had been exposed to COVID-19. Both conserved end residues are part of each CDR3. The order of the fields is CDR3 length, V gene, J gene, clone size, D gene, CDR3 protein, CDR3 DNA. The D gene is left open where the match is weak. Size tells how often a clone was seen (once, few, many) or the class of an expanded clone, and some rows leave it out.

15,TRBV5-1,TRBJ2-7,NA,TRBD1,CASSLAGTGTYEQYF,TGCGCCAGCAGCCTGGCTGGGACAGGGACCTACGAGCAGTACTTC
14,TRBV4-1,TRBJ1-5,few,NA,CASSQARGDQPQHF,TGCGCCAGCAGCCAAGCACGGGGGGATCAGCCCCAGCATTTT
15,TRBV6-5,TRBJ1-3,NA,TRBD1,CASSYSTGTGNTIYF,TGTGCCAGCAGTTACTCGACAGGGACTGGAAACACCATATATTTT
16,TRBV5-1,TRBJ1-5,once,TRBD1,CASSYRDRGGNQPQHF,TGCGCCAGCAGCTACCGGGACAGGGGTGGGAATCAGCCCCAGCATTTT
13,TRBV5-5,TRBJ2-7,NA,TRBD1,CASSFRGPYEQYF,TGTGCCAGCAGCTTCAGGGGGCCCTACGAGCAGTACTTC
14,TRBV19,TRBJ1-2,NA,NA,CASSIGSGNYGYTF,TGTGCCAGTAGTATAGGTTCAGGAAACTATGGCTACACCTTC
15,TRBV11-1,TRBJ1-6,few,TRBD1,CASSLSGQGTSPLHF,TGTGCCAGCAGCTTATCAGGACAGGGAACTTCACCCCTCCACTTT
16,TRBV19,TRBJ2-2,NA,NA,CASSFQGPLTTGELFF,TGTGCCAGTAGTTTTCAGGGGCCCCTGACCACCGGGGAGCTGTTTTTT
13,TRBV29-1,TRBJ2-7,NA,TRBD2,CSVDAGGGDEQYF,TGCAGCGTTGACGCGGGAGGAGGAGACGAGCAGTACTTC
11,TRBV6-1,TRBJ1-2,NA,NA,CASSEQGYPHF,TGTGCCAGCAGTGAACAGGGGTACCCACACTTC
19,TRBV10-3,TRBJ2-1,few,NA,CAIATIIQRKGSTYNEQFF,TGTGCCATCGCCACGATCATCCAGCGGAAAGGCTCTACCTACAATGAGCAGTTCTTC
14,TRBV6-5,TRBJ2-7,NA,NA,CASSFGTGYYEQYF,TGTGCCAGCAGTTTCGGGACTGGGTACTACGAGCAGTACTTC
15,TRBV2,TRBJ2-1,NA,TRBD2,CASSPGWTSVGEQFF,TGTGCCAGCAGCCCTGGGTGGACTAGCGTGGGTGAGCAGTTCTTC
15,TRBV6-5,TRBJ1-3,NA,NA,CASTPYRDSGNTIYF,TGTGCCAGCACCCCTTACAGGGACTCTGGAAACACCATATATTTT
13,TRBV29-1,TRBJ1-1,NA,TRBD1,CSISQGMNTEAFF,TGCAGCATATCACAGGGGATGAACACTGAAGCTTTCTTT
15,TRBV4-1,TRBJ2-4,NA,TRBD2,CASSQAGVGMGIQYF,TGCGCCAGCAGCCAGGCGGGAGTGGGAATGGGCATTCAGTACTTC
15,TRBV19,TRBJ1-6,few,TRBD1,CASSMIQGANSPLHF,TGTGCCAGTAGTATGATTCAGGGGGCGAATTCACCCCTCCACTTT
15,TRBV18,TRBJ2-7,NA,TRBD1,CASSPTGASSYEQYF,TGTGCCAGCTCACCGACAGGGGCGAGCTCCTACGAGCAGTACTTC
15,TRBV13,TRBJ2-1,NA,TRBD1,CASSLIGQGDNEQFF,TGTGCCAGCAGCTTAATAGGACAGGGGGACAATGAGCAGTTCTTC
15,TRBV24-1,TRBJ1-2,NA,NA,CATSSQGRANYGYTF,TGTGCCACCAGCTCCCAGGGGAGAGCTAACTATGGCTACACCTTC
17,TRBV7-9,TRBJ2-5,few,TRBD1,CASNDPTPGQGIETQYF,TGTGCCAGCAACGACCCTACCCCGGGACAGGGGATAGAGACCCAGTACTTC
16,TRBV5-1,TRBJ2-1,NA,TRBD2,CASSLVVIAGNNEQFF,TGCGCCAGCAGCTTGGTTGTGATAGCGGGGAACAATGAGCAGTTCTTC
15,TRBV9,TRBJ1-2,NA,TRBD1,CASSDLGQGGYGYTF,TGTGCCAGCAGCGACCTTGGACAGGGGGGCTATGGCTACACCTTC
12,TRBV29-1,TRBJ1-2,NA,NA,CSVGGGLYGYTF,TGCAGCGTTGGGGGGGGACTCTATGGCTACACCTTC
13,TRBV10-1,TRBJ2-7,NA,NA,CASSDELGYEQYF,TGCGCCAGCAGTGACGAGCTCGGGTACGAGCAGTACTTC
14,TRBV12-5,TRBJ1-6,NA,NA,CASGLDQGVSPLHF,TGTGCTAGTGGTTTGGATCAGGGTGTTTCACCCCTCCACTTT
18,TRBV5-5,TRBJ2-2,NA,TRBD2,CASSATLAGAIGTGELFF,TGTGCCAGCAGCGCGACACTAGCGGGAGCAATCGGTACCGGGGAGCTGTTTTTT
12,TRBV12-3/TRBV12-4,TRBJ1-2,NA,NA,CASSIAGGGYTF,TGTGCCAGCAGTATCGCGGGGGGTGGCTACACCTTC
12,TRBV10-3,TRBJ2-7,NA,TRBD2,CATWTSPHEQYF,TGTGCCACCTGGACTAGCCCCCACGAGCAGTACTTC
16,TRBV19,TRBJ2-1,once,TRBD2,CASSIGGLAVSNEQFF,TGTGCCAGTAGTATTGGGGGACTAGCAGTTTCTAATGAGCAGTTCTTC
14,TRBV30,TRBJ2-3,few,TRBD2,CAWRLATIPDTQYF,TGTGCCTGGCGACTAGCCACTATTCCCGATACGCAGTATTTT
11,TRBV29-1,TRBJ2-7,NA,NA,CSVRFTGEQYF,TGCAGCGTCCGCTTCACAGGGGAGCAGTACTTC
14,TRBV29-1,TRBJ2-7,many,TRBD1,CSVEDATGAHEQYF,TGCAGCGTTGAAGACGCGACAGGGGCCCACGAGCAGTACTTC
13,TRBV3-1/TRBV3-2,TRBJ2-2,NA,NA,CASSQYNTGELFF,TGTGCCAGCAGCCAATATAACACCGGGGAGCTGTTTTTT
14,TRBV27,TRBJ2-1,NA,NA,CAALSPGLYNEQFF,TGTGCCGCTCTCTCTCCGGGACTTTACAATGAGCAGTTCTTC
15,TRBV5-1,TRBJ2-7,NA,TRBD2,CASSLTGGGLYEQYF,TGCGCCAGCAGCTTGACGGGAGGGGGTCTATACGAGCAGTACTTC
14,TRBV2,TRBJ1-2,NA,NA,CASSEDSLVYGYTF,TGTGCCAGCAGTGAGGACAGCCTAGTCTATGGCTACACCTTC
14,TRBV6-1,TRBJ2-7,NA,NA,CASSEEGDSYEQYF,TGTGCCAGCAGTGAAGAGGGAGACTCCTACGAGCAGTACTTC